These 17 T cell receptor beta chains originate from one sample sequenced in a study of T-cell memory formation after mild COVID-19. TCRdb ran MiXCR on the 5' RACE reads and lists one entry per CDR3 protein. The top ten clones hold around 13% of a sample with 450,000 or so distinct CDR3 sequences, nearly 25% of them seen once. The source material was PBMCs or a T cell subset sorted from them (not recorded which). These receptors originate from an adult woman who had mild COVID-19 (a few samples of this study predate the infection). Cell type and time point are not known.

This chain joins TRBV6-5 and TRBJ1-2; 10 bases are a match to TRBD1. The germline CDR1 and CDR2 sequences are MNHEY and SVGAGI. The CDR3 extends over 14 amino acids. Trimming at V came to 4 bases and at J to 3 bases, leaving 2 bases not matched to a gene. The CDR3 sequence is CASSLDRGYYGYTF. CDR3 bases: TGTGCCAGCAGTTTGGACAGGGGGTACTATGGCTACACCTTC.

The chain has TRBV27 and TRBJ2-7; 8 bases map to TRBD2. CDR1 and CDR2 from the germline V gene are MNHEY and SMNVEV (reference sequence). Unmatched junction bases numbered 2, after V lost 3 bases and J lost 4 bases. The CDR3 has 13 amino acids. The CDR3 spells CASSFGREYEQYF. CDR3 in DNA: TGTGCCAGCAGTTTCGGGAGGGAATACGAGCAGTACTTC.

The chain is built from TRBV11-2 and TRBJ2-3; D assignment may be TRBD1 or TRBD2 (5 bases each). This CDR3 is 16 amino acids long. V was pared by 3 bases and J by 2 bases, with 15 bases between. Germline CDR1 SGHAT, CDR2 FQNNGV. In nucleotides, the CDR3 is TGTGCCAGCAGCTTCAGCCGTGGGGGATACACAGATACGCAGTATTTT. This translates into CASSFSRGGYTDTQYF.

The CDR3 DNA sequence: TGTGCCAGCAGCTTAGCGATATACCACTCCGCGACGGACACCGGGGAGCTGTTTTTT. Translation gives CASSLAIYHSATDTGELFF. The chain has TRBV7-9 and TRBJ2-2, with unresolved D. Germline V gene data show CDR1 as SEHNR and CDR2 as FQNEAQ (reference sequence). With 0 bases removed from V and 3 bases from J, the gap between germline ends came to 20 bases. The CDR3 extends over 19 amino acids.

The chain has TRBV20-1 and TRBJ2-3; D possibly matches TRBD1 or TRBD2 (6 bases each). The CDR3 is made up of 17 amino acids. Trimming removed 3 bases from V and 1 base from J, with 20 bases in between. The germline CDR1 and CDR2 sequences are DFQATT and SNEGSKA (reference sequence). CDR3 bases: TGCAGTGCTAGGGGGGGCAGACCGATTGTTGGCACAGATACGCAGTATTTT. Residues: CSARGGRPIVGTDTQYF.

This clonotype was seen more than once but under ten times. The chain uses TRBV4-2 and TRBJ2-3; D is ambiguous. From germline, CDR1 is LGHNA and CDR2 YNFKEQ. The CDR3 runs 16 residues. V was shortened by 1 base and J by 4 bases, with 15 bases between the two germline ends. CDR3 DNA sequence: TGTGCCAGCAGCCAAGCGGAAACGGGTCGAGCAGATACGCAGTATTTT. Its translation: CASSQAETGRADTQYF.

The rearrangement links TRBV12-3 or TRBV12-4 to TRBJ2-1, with D unclear. The CDR3 totals 10 residues. Trimming left V 5 bases short and J 6 bases short, with 2 bases between. CDR3 in amino acids: CASSANEQFF. In DNA form, the CDR3 reads TGTGCCAGCAGTGCCAATGAGCAGTTCTTC.

This clonotype was detected once. A junction boundary mismatches the germline segment, possibly from a read error. The V gene is TRBV13, the J gene TRBJ2-7, with no clear D. The CDR3 totals 15 residues. Germline CDR1 and CDR2: PRHDT and FYEKMQ (reference sequence). CDR3 in amino acids: CASSLGRYRSYEQYF. CDR3 nucleotides: TGTGCCAGCAGCCTAGGAAGGTACCGCTCCTACGAGCAGTACTTC.

DNA of the CDR3: TGTGCCAGCAGTTACTCCCCTTCGAACACTGAAGCTTTCTTT. Protein product: CASSYSPSNTEAFF. This rearrangement joins TRBV6-5 to TRBJ1-1, with unresolved D. CDR1 is MNHEY and CDR2 is SVGAGI in the germline V gene. The CDR3 consists of 14 residues. Trimming left V 0 bases short and J 1 base short, with 6 bases between.

This clonotype was detected a few times. The chain employs TRBV20-1 and TRBJ2-1; maybe TRBD1 (7 bases). V lost 5 bases, J lost 5 bases, and 16 bases lay in between. The CDR3 covers 14 residues. CDR1 DFQATT and CDR2 SNEGSKA come from the germline V gene (reference sequence). The DNA for the CDR3 is TGCAGTGCTCGTCAGGGGGGTCGGGACAATGAGCAGTTCTTC. Its protein is CSARQGGRDNEQFF.

The table lists this clonotype with a few counts. The genes are TRBV15 and TRBJ2-1, with 9 bases that match TRBD2. Germline values: CDR1 LNHNV, CDR2 YYDKDF (reference sequence). The trim removed 2 bases at V and 2 bases at J, leaving 1 base unmatched. The CDR3 totals 15 residues. The CDR3 here is CATSRRLAAYNEQFF. The CDR3 nucleotides are TGTGCCACCAGCAGAAGACTAGCGGCCTACAATGAGCAGTTCTTC.

The DNA for the CDR3 is TGTGCCAGCAGCTACACAGGCGCAACTAATGAAAAACTGTTTTTT. Protein product: CASSYTGATNEKLFF. The rearrangement joins TRBV9 to TRBJ1-4, with D possibly being TRBD1 (5 bases). The CDR3 has 15 residues. Trimming took off 4 bases at V and 0 bases at J, with 10 bases between the two ends. Germline V gives CDR1 SGDLS, CDR2 YYNGEE.

CDR3 amino acids: CASSLIASTDTQYF. CDR3 DNA sequence: TGTGCCAGCAGCTTAATAGCGAGCACAGATACGCAGTATTTT. The V and J genes are TRBV7-3 and TRBJ2-3; TRBD2 is a possible D gene (5 bases). Germline assignment: CDR1 SGHTA and CDR2 FQGTGA. This CDR3 is built from 14 residues. Deletions cut 1 base from V and 0 bases from J, with 5 bases between.

This clonotype was found many times. DNA of the CDR3: TGCGCCAGCAGCCTTGACCGGGACAGGGGGAACAATGAGCAGTTCTTC. Translation: CASSLDRDRGNNEQFF. The chain links TRBV4-1 to TRBJ2-1; 11 bases agree with TRBD1. The germline V gene has CDR1 MGHRA and CDR2 YSYEKL. This CDR3 contains 16 residues. Losses at the gene ends were 4 bases for V and 5 bases for J; bases not matched to a gene: 7.

V and J are TRBV9 and TRBJ2-1; 8 bases map to TRBD1. V was clipped by 0 bases and J by 2 bases; unmatched bases: 1. The CDR3 consists of 15 residues. Germline V gene lookup returns CDR1 SGDLS and CDR2 YYNGEE. Here the CDR3 reads CASSVGTGPYNEQFF. CDR3 nucleotides: TGTGCCAGCAGCGTAGGGACAGGGCCCTACAATGAGCAGTTCTTC.

This clonotype was picked up a small number of times. The chain carries TRBV7-9 and TRBJ2-5, with D possibly matching TRBD1 (5 bases). This CDR3 has 15 amino acids. The germline V and J ends were trimmed by 1 base and 0 bases, with 9 bases remaining between them. Per the germline V gene, CDR1 is SEHNR and CDR2 is FQNEAQ (reference sequence). CDR3 protein: CASSLDAGYQETQYF. CDR3 DNA: TGTGCCAGCAGCTTAGACGCAGGGTACCAAGAGACCCAGTACTTC.

This chain joins TRBV18 and TRBJ1-1; possible D gene TRBD1, 5 bases. The CDR3 covers 13 residues. Trimming shortened V by 6 bases and J by 10 bases, and 18 bases separated the two germline ends. Germline assignment: CDR1 KGHSH and CDR2 LQKENI. In DNA, the CDR3 is TGTGCCAGCTCCCTCACAGAGGAAGGGACAGCTTTCTTT. Translated: CASSLTEEGTAFF. The full variable domain, in which reference TRBV18 and TRBJ1-1 provide the parts outside the CDR3, is NAGVMQNPRHLVRRRGQEARLRCSPMKGHSHVYWYRQLPEEGLKFMVYLQKENIIDESGMPKERFSAEFPKEGPSILRIQQVVRGDSAAYFCASSLTEEGTAFFGQGTRLTVV.